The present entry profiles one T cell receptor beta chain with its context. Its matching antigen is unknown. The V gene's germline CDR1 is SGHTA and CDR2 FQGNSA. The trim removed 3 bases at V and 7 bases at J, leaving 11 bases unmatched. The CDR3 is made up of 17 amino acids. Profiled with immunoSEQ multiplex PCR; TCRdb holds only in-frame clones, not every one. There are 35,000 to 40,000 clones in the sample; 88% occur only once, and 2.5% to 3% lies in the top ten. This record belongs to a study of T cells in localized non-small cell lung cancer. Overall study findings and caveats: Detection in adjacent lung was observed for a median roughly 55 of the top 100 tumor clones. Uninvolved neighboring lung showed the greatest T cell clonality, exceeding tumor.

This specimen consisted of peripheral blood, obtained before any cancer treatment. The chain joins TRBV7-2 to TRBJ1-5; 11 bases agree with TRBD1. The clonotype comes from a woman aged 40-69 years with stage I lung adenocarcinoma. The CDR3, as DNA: TGTGCCAGCAGCTTGTACGCCGGGACAGGGGGATTCCAGCCCCAGCATTTT. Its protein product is CASSLYAGTGGFQPQHF.